This passage covers 5 T cell receptor beta chains from one sample sequenced in a study of T cells in Graves' hyperthyroidism and ophthalmopathy. The TCR beta CDR3 regions underwent amplification using RNA transcripts as the source. TCR CDR3 regions were first amplified by RT-PCR with HTBI primers. TCRdb re-called the multiplex PCR reads with MiXCR, one entry per CDR3 protein. Of 500,000 to 650,000 distinct CDR3 sequences in the sample, about 14% were seen once. Sequencing input: blood. These TCRs come from a woman between 40 and 55 years old with Graves' hyperthyroidism.

In this sample, this clonotype turned up many times. This chain links TRBV7-9 with TRBJ2-3; no reliable D call. The V end lost 5 bases, the J end lost 4 bases, and 10 bases lay between the germline ends. Germline loops: CDR1 SEHNR, CDR2 FQNEAQ (reference sequence). The CDR3 runs 13 residues. This chain's CDR3 is CASSPSWSDTQYF. DNA of the CDR3: TGTGCCAGCAGCCCGTCTTGGTCAGATACGCAGTATTTT. Based on the CDR3 plus reference TRBV7-9 and TRBJ2-3, the full variable domain is DTGVSQNPRHKITKRGQNVTFRCDPISEHNRLYWYRQTLGQGPEFLTYFQNEAQLEKSRLLSDRFSAERPKGSFSTLEIQRTEQGDSAMYLCASSPSWSDTQYFGPGTRLTVL.

This clonotype was seen many times. This chain joins TRBV20-1 and TRBJ2-1; tentative D call: TRBD1 (5 bases). From germline, CDR1 is DFQATT and CDR2 SNEGSKA (reference sequence). Trimming stripped 5 bases from V and 6 bases from J, with 14 bases between. This CDR3 contains 13 residues. DNA for the CDR3: TGCAGTGCTTTTCGTGAGACAGTCAATGAGCAGTTCTTC. Residues: CSAFRETVNEQFF.

At least ten counts were recorded for this clonotype. The J gene is TRBJ2-7, the V gene TRBV20-1; 10 nucleotides align to TRBD2. Losses at the gene ends were 5 bases for V and 0 bases for J; bases not matched to a gene: 10. Germline V CDR1 and CDR2: DFQATT, SNEGSKA (reference sequence). The CDR3 contains 16 residues. The CDR3 reads CSAPGWASGSSYEQYF. The CDR3, as DNA: TGCAGTGCTCCAGGGTGGGCTAGCGGGAGCTCCTACGAGCAGTACTTC.

This clonotype appeared a few times. The chain has TRBV6-5 and TRBJ2-7; a weak D match, TRBD2 (6 bases). Germline CDR1 is MNHEY and CDR2 is SVGAGI. Between the trimmed V and J ends, which lost 2 bases and 4 bases, there was a span of 12 bases. The CDR3 loop spans 14 amino acids. In DNA, the CDR3 is TGTGCCAGCAGTTACCAGGGAGGAAGGTACGAGCAGTACTTC. Amino acid sequence: CASSYQGGRYEQYF.

This clonotype was recorded a few times. This chain joins TRBV11-2 and TRBJ2-5; D gene ambiguous. Per germline, CDR1 SGHAT and CDR2 FQNNGV. V gave up 6 bases and J gave up 5 bases, with 13 bases separating them. This CDR3 contains 13 residues. The CDR3 bases are TGTGCCAGCAGTTCTAGGGTGGGTGAGACCCAGTACTTC. Amino acids: CASSSRVGETQYF.